The 18 T cell receptor beta chains below were found in one sample sequenced in a study of Ad26.COV2.S vaccination and SARS-CoV-2 variants. As for treatment: approximately 18 received Ad26.COV2.S at low or high dose, single or two shots; several received placebo; per-sample allocation not given. Collection of the samples took place on day 63 after the first injection of vaccine or placebo. The data were produced by immunoSEQ multiplex PCR, yet TCRdb's version contains in-frame clones alone and is incomplete. The profile covers around 300,000 clones, with around 90% appearing a single time and 4.5% to 7% taken by the ten largest. This specimen consisted of peripheral blood, obtained in a trial of Ad26.COV2.S vaccine versus placebo. Receptors were obtained from a person aged 18-60 years who received the Ad26.COV2.S COVID-19 vaccine or a placebo.

The chain links TRBV29-1 to TRBJ1-2, with 11 bases matching TRBD1. The CDR3 is 14 residues long. After removal of 5 bases from V and 4 bases from J, the junction contained 6 bases not matched to a gene. Germline V gene sequence: CDR1 SQVTM, CDR2 ANQGSEA. This CDR3 reads CSVPGTGGSYGYTF. CDR3 DNA: TGCAGCGTTCCCGGGACAGGGGGAAGCTATGGCTACACCTTC.

This chain joins TRBV4-1 and TRBJ2-7; 8 bases are a match to TRBD2. Per germline, CDR1 MGHRA and CDR2 YSYEKL. The CDR3 has 13 amino acids. V shed 4 bases, J shed 2 bases, and the junction held 1 base outside the gene matches. The CDR3 here is CASSLAGPYEQYF. The CDR3 bases are TGCGCCAGCAGCCTAGCGGGGCCCTACGAGCAGTACTTC.

The chain has TRBV5-5 and TRBJ1-1; D not resolved. The germline CDR1 and CDR2 sequences are SGHKS and YYEKEE (reference sequence). V lost 1 base and J lost 2, with 6 bases in between. The CDR3 runs 13 residues. The CDR3 protein is CASSLMSNTEAFF. DNA for the CDR3: TGTGCCAGCAGCTTGATGTCAAACACTGAAGCTTTCTTT.

This chain uses TRBV2 with TRBJ2-1; D is perhaps TRBD1 or TRBD2 (5 bases each). The CDR3 spans 15 residues. Between the trimmed V and J ends, which lost 3 bases and 7 bases, there was a span of 16 bases. Germline CDR1 and CDR2: SNHLY and FYNNEI. The CDR3 DNA follows: TGTGCCAGCAGTGATTGGGACCAACGACCGAATGAGCAGTTCTTC. The encoded protein is CASSDWDQRPNEQFF. Full variable domain (rest looked up from reference TRBV2 and TRBJ2-1): EPEVTQTPSHQVTQMGQEVILRCVPISNHLYFYWYRQILGQKVEFLVSFYNNEISEKSEIFDDQFSVERPDGSNFTLKIRSTKLEDSAMYFCASSDWDQRPNEQFFGPGTRLTVL.

The V gene is TRBV29-1, the J gene TRBJ2-1; tentatively, D is TRBD1 or TRBD2 (5 bases each). This CDR3 has 16 residues. Germline lookup yields CDR1 SQVTM and CDR2 ANQGSEA. Trimming took 3 bases from V and 1 from J, leaving 16 bases between them. CDR3 sequence: CSVEGVPGKSYNEQFF. The CDR3, as DNA: TGCAGCGTTGAGGGGGTCCCAGGAAAGTCCTACAATGAGCAGTTCTTC.

The rearrangement uses TRBV3-1 (or the pseudogene TRBV3-2) and TRBJ2-2, with 13 bases lining up with TRBD2. The CDR3 consists of 16 residues. V shed 4 bases and J 5 bases; nucleotides not matched to a gene: 4. The germline gives CDR1 LGHDT, CDR2 YNNKEL (reference sequence). CDR3 DNA sequence: TGTGCCAGCAGCCTCCGGACTAGCGGGAGTACCGGGGAGCTGTTTTTT. Translating gives CASSLRTSGSTGELFF.

V is TRBV7-8 and J is TRBJ2-2; D remains unclear. V was trimmed by 5 bases and J by 2 bases, leaving 6 bases between them. This CDR3 spans 13 amino acids. Germline CDR1 and CDR2: SGHVS and FQNEAQ. CDR3 in DNA: TGTGCCAGCAGCCTCAAAAACACCGGGGAGCTGTTTTTT. It is translated as CASSLKNTGELFF.

This chain uses TRBV5-6 with TRBJ2-5; the D is unclear. Trimming left V 4 bases short and J 0 bases short, with 7 bases between. CDR1 is SGHDT and CDR2 is YYEEEE in the germline V gene. CDR3 length: 13 residues. Here the CDR3 DNA reads TGTGCCAGCAGCCCCCTGTACCAAGAGACCCAGTACTTC. Translating gives CASSPLYQETQYF.

This chain connects TRBV3-1 (or the pseudogene TRBV3-2) to TRBJ1-3; D not certain. The V end lost 2 bases, the J end lost 4 bases, and 9 bases lay between the germline ends. From germline, CDR1 is LGHDT and CDR2 YNNKEL (reference sequence). The CDR3 is made up of 14 amino acids. The CDR3 loop reads CASSQWGSGNTIYF. The CDR3, as DNA: TGTGCCAGCAGCCAATGGGGATCCGGAAACACCATATATTTT.

This chain connects TRBV28 to TRBJ1-4; 9 bases are shared with TRBD1. J gave up 5 bases and V 5 bases, and 6 bases lay outside the gene matches. The CDR3 extends over 15 amino acids. Germline CDR1 is MDHEN and CDR2 is SYDVKM. The CDR3 protein is CASSATGTGNEKLFF. As DNA, the CDR3 is TGTGCCAGCAGTGCCACCGGGACAGGGAATGAAAAACTGTTTTTT.

Comments on this clone: This specimen includes other DNA sequences encoding the same CDR3. The V and J genes are TRBV11-3 and TRBJ2-2; no definite D call. Trimming removed 1 base from V and 1 base from J, with 4 bases in between. Germline-derived CDR1 and CDR2 are SGHNT and YENEEA. The CDR3 length is 14 residues. The CDR3 DNA reads as TGTGCCAGCAGCTTAGGTGGGAACACCGGGGAGCTGTTTTTT. As protein: CASSLGGNTGELFF.

The genes are TRBV5-3 and TRBJ1-3; TRBD1 matches at 8 bases. TRBV5-3 has ORF status, its function being uncertain. The CDR3 is 18 amino acids. After removal of 4 bases from V and 1 base from J, the junction contained 13 bases not matched to a gene. The CDR3 nucleotides are TGTGCCAGAAGCAAAACCGGGACAGGAGACCGTTCTGGAAACACCATATATTTT. Its translation: CARSKTGTGDRSGNTIYF.

J is TRBJ1-5 and V is TRBV3-1 (or the pseudogene TRBV3-2); TRBD1 might be the D (5 bases). Germline V lookup: CDR1 LGHDT, CDR2 YNNKEL (reference sequence). V was trimmed by 1 base and J by 8 bases, leaving 12 bases between them. The CDR3 is 14 residues long. Here the CDR3 reads CASSQAGGVEPQHF. For the CDR3, the DNA is TGTGCCAGCAGCCAAGCGGGGGGAGTGGAGCCCCAGCATTTT.

The chain employs TRBV18 and TRBJ1-2, with 7 bases lining up with TRBD1. This CDR3 comprises 16 residues. CDR1 is KGHSH and CDR2 is LQKENI in the germline V gene. Germline trimming cut 0 bases from V and 6 bases from J; bases unmatched to any gene: 10. The CDR3 loop reads CASSPPGYETGNGYTF. The CDR3 nucleotides read TGTGCCAGCTCACCACCTGGCTATGAGACAGGGAATGGCTACACCTTC.

The chain uses TRBV18 and TRBJ2-3, with TRBD2 matching 9 bases. This CDR3 has 17 residues. The V gene's germline CDR1 is KGHSH and CDR2 LQKENI. The trim removed 2 bases at V and 2 bases at J, leaving 8 bases unmatched. The CDR3 loop reads CASSPFRASGATDTQYF. CDR3 coding DNA: TGTGCCAGCTCACCATTTAGGGCTAGCGGGGCCACAGATACGCAGTATTTT.

The rearrangement uses TRBV5-1 and TRBJ2-5; D is perhaps TRBD1 (5 bases). V lost 1 base and J 2 bases, leaving 9 bases between the germline ends. This CDR3 region has 14 residues. The germline gives CDR1 SGHRS, CDR2 YFSETQ. The CDR3 loop reads CASSLMRQQETQYF. For the CDR3, the DNA is TGCGCCAGCAGCTTGATGAGACAGCAAGAGACCCAGTACTTC.

This chain uses TRBV19 with TRBJ2-2, with TRBD2 matching over 7 bases. Germline V gives CDR1 LNHDA, CDR2 SQIVND (reference sequence). This CDR3 is built from 15 residues. V trimming: 10 bases; J trimming: 7 bases; junction bases outside the gene matches: 15. The DNA for the CDR3 is TGTGCCACCAAACCCTGGGAGGGCGAGGGCGGGGAGCTGTTTTTT. This encodes CATKPWEGEGGELFF.

V gene TRBV20-1 combines with J gene TRBJ2-3; possibly TRBD1 for D (6 bases). CDR3 length equals 13 residues. Trimming removed 3 bases from V and 6 bases from J, with 13 bases in between. The germline V gene encodes CDR1 DFQATT and CDR2 SNEGSKA (reference sequence). The CDR3 here is CSASIQGRDTQYF. DNA of the CDR3: TGCAGTGCTAGTATTCAGGGGCGGGATACGCAGTATTTT.